The rows below give T cell receptor beta chains drawn from one sample of a study of technical replicates of blood from a handful of donors. Clones were sequenced by immunoSEQ multiplex PCR, and TCRdb holds only the in-frame ones, with some missing. The sample shows about 79,000 clones, around 94% of them seen only once. The sequencing input was T cells isolated from PBMCs. The receptors originated from a human donor in good health. CDR3s include the opening cysteine and the closing phenylalanine or tryptophan. The D gene is left open where the match is weak. Not every row has a clone size; where given, it reads once, few, many or a size class.

TRBD2	.	TRBV5-1	TRBJ2-7	CASRREGLGYEQYF	TGCGCCAGCAGGCGGGAGGGATTGGGCTACGAGCAGTACTTC
TRBD2	.	TRBV4-1	TRBJ2-7	CASSQGVRLAGSGEQYF	TGCGCCAGCAGCCAGGGGGTTCGACTAGCGGGATCGGGAGAGCAGTACTTC
TRBD1	.	TRBV27	TRBJ2-4	CASSIRTGTDIQYF	TGTGCCAGCAGTATCCGGACAGGGACGGACATTCAGTACTTC
TRBD1	.	TRBV28	TRBJ2-7	CASSWDSSYEQYF	TGTGCCAGCAGCTGGGACAGCTCCTACGAGCAGTACTTC
TRBD1	.	TRBV5-1	TRBJ1-4	CASSLGLTGTDEKLFF	TGCGCCAGCAGCTTGGGTTTGACAGGGACGGATGAAAAACTGTTTTTT
.	.	TRBV5-1	TRBJ1-1	CASSPEWMNTEAFF	TGCGCCAGCAGCCCGGAGTGGATGAACACTGAAGCTTTCTTT
TRBD1	.	TRBV7-8	TRBJ2-2	CASSVETGVVNTGELFF	TGTGCCAGCAGCGTAGAGACAGGGGTAGTGAACACCGGGGAGCTGTTTTTT
.	.	TRBV19	TRBJ1-1	CASGTPVRGNTEAFF	TGTGCCAGCGGGACACCCGTTCGCGGGAACACTGAAGCTTTCTTT
TRBD2	.	TRBV27	TRBJ2-2	CASSLSSGRGTGELFF	TGTGCCAGCAGTTTATCGAGCGGGAGGGGCACCGGGGAGCTGTTTTTT
.	few	TRBV4-1	TRBJ1-5	CASSQVSVRINQPQHF	TGCGCCAGCAGCCAAGTGTCCGTGAGGATCAATCAGCCCCAGCATTTT
.	.	TRBV5-1	TRBJ2-7	CASSLASSYEQYF	TGCGCCAGCAGCTTGGCTAGTTCGTACGAGCAGTACTTC
.	.	TRBV2	TRBJ1-2	CASSDQGSHYGYTF	TGTGCCAGCAGTGACCAGGGGAGCCACTATGGCTACACCTTC
.	.	TRBV16	TRBJ2-7	CASSQTAYEQYF	TGTGCCAGCAGCCAAACAGCCTACGAGCAGTACTTC
TRBD2	.	TRBV4-1	TRBJ2-1	CASEPGVAGGSAYNEQFF	TGCGCCAGCGAGCCAGGGGTAGCGGGAGGGTCCGCGTACAATGAGCAGTTCTTC
.	.	TRBV5-6	TRBJ1-1	CASSFDRRNTEAFF	TGTGCCAGCAGCTTCGACAGGAGAAACACTGAAGCTTTCTTT
.	.	TRBV5-4	TRBJ1-3	CASSLSQGLTGNTIYF	TGTGCCAGCAGCTTGTCACAGGGACTAACTGGAAACACCATATATTTT
.	.	TRBV14	TRBJ2-5	CASSQVRETQYF	TGTGCCAGCAGCCAAGTACGGGAGACCCAGTACTTC
.	.	TRBV4-1	TRBJ1-4	CASRRTTNEKLFF	TGCGCCAGCAGGAGAACAACTAATGAAAAACTGTTTTTT
TRBD2	.	TRBV7-8	TRBJ2-5	CASSLTRLALKETQYF	TGTGCCAGCAGCTTAACCCGACTAGCCTTAAAAGAGACCCAGTACTTC
.	.	TRBV4-1	TRBJ2-3	CASRYTDTQYF	TGCGCCAGCAGATACACAGATACGCAGTATTTT
TRBD2	.	TRBV10-1	TRBJ2-3	CASSTGGDTQYF	TGCGCCAGCAGTACCGGGGGGGATACGCAGTATTTT
.	.	TRBV28	TRBJ2-7	CASRRLASNSPPYEQYF	TGTGCCAGCAGGAGGCTAGCGTCTAATTCCCCTCCCTACGAGCAGTACTTC
TRBD1	.	TRBV28	TRBJ2-7	CASSLRDRQYF	TGTGCCAGCAGCCTACGGGACAGGCAGTACTTC
.	.	TRBV5-4	TRBJ1-2	CASSVRSGGNYGYTF	TGTGCCAGCAGTGTAAGGTCTGGAGGGAACTATGGCTACACCTTC
.	.	TRBV4-2	TRBJ1-5	CASSPTADKQPQHF	TGTGCCAGCAGCCCGACGGCGGATAAGCAGCCCCAGCATTTT
.	.	TRBV6-6	TRBJ2-7	CASSPQGSRVPLF	TGTGCCAGCTCACCCCAGGGGTCCCGGGTTCCACTCTTC
.	.	TRBV21-1	TRBJ2-3	CASSKAGASGSPDTQYF	TGTGCCAGCAGCAAAGCTGGGGCTAGCGGTAGCCCAGATACGCAGTATTTT
.	.	TRBV27	TRBJ2-7	CASSTPLTPYEQYF	TGTGCCAGCAGTACCCCTTTGACACCCTACGAGCAGTACTTC
TRBD1	.	TRBV30	TRBJ1-4	CAQGVANEKLFF	TGTGCCCAGGGGGTGGCTAATGAAAAACTGTTTTTT
TRBD1	.	TRBV6-6	TRBJ2-3	CASSYDRAVNTQYF	TGTGCCAGCAGTTACGACAGGGCGGTCAATACGCAGTATTTT
.	.	TRBV7-6	TRBJ2-1	CASSLGLVGVYNEQFF	TGTGCCAGCAGCTTAGGTCTAGTAGGTGTCTACAATGAGCAGTTCTTC
TRBD1	.	TRBV15	TRBJ1-4	CATSGTGTGGWSNEKLFF	TGTGCCACCAGCGGCACCGGGACAGGGGGCTGGTCTAATGAAAAACTGTTTTTT
.	.	TRBV9	TRBJ2-7	CASSVSAVAVQYF	TGTGCCAGCAGCGTGAGCGCCGTCGCTGTGCAGTACTTC
.	.	TRBV7-8	TRBJ1-2	CASSLYQGGDYGYTF	TGTGCCAGCAGCTTATATCAGGGAGGGGACTATGGCTACACCTTC
TRBD2	.	TRBV6-5	TRBJ2-1	CASSSGGGPGNEQFF	TGTGCCAGCAGTTCCGGCGGGGGGCCGGGGAATGAGCAGTTCTTC
.	.	TRBV9	TRBJ2-3	CASSVGGTPSNTQYF	TGTGCCAGCAGCGTTGGGGGGACCCCCTCAAATACGCAGTATTTT